This TCR beta chain was observed in a study of beta chain features in type 1 diabetes (dated by TCRdb to between 2018 and 2020). Study-level background: Mean age, gender distribution, total cell number and subset yield did not differ between patients and healthy donors. In the study, recently diagnosed type 1 diabetes patients and matched healthy donors were compared on the TCRB repertoires of their sorted circulating CD4+ T cell subsets. A total of around 110,000,000 sorted cells were examined across all samples, and RNA yield correlated strongly with the number of cells per subset. Whereas all 28 donors provided naive and central memory subsets, regulatory and stem cell-like memory subsets were isolated from just 8 patients and about 8 healthy donors. Study-wide conclusions, independent of this receptor: Naive, central memory and regulatory TCRB repertoires appeared to be more alike among patients than among healthy donors. In all four CD4+ subsets, TCRB CDR3 length was moderately but significantly shorter in type 1 diabetes patients. Shorter templates might be favored by PCR, yet because patient and control samples were amplified and corrected together, any such skew would affect both groups equally. Because the HLA sub-analyses included only small numbers of individuals, any influence of HLA type on TCRB rearrangement was left unresolved. At VDJ recombination sites, type 1 diabetes patients had fewer insertions and more deleted nucleotides, which implies abnormalities in thymic rearrangement. Because cDNA rather than genomic DNA was sequenced, highly expressing activated cells could have been over-represented, although no difference in activation and CD3 levels was found between groups.

A single peripheral blood draw of about 116 mL on average was collected from each donor into heparinised tubes. A BD FACSAria II was used to sort naive, central memory, regulatory and stem cell-like memory CD4+ T cells with a panel that included CD45RO, CCR7, CD25, CD127, CD95 and CD27. A purity above 95% was achieved for all sorted populations. PBMCs were isolated right away by Lymphoprep density gradient centrifugation and were stained directly, without culture. So that batch effects would be minimized, each experiment stained and sorted samples in pairs, pairing one healthy donor with one patient. This clone was seen a handful of times. Its target antigen remains unknown. No qualities accompany the bases; no much larger clone lies one base away. From the germline V gene (reference sequence), CDR1 is GTSNPN and CDR2 is SVGIG. V gives up 0 bases and J gives up 5 bases, and the segment between their germline ends measures 10 bases. The CDR3 spans 13 residues, from the cysteine through the phenylalanine. CDR3 DNA only is kept here, 39 bases in frame from base 1.

The High Capacity cDNA Reverse Transcription Kit was used to reverse transcribe all of the isolated RNA, meaning that expressed TCRB transcripts were what got sequenced. Naive, central memory and regulatory T cell samples underwent deep immunoSEQ sequencing, averaging about 3.57 million total reads per sample. Sorted cells were lysed in RLT buffer and RNA was extracted with DNase-treated RNeasy Micro or Mini kits, depending on cell number. To prevent cross-contamination, every cell subset was processed on its own, while patient and healthy donor samples were processed together. TCRB sequences were amplified from cDNA with the immunoSEQ multiplex PCR, producing 87-bp fragments spanning the CDR3 region. The amplicons were sequenced using the Illumina HiSeq platform. The source study handled its data this way. Synthetic template baselines were used to correct PCR bias computationally, reads within Hamming distance 2 were collapsed, and singletons that could not be merged were discarded. Reads were aligned against IMGT to assign V, D and J genes, CDR3 length and insertions or deletions at six rearrangement sites. Clonotype counts were normalized to sorted cell number within each subset before computing true diversity and Gini coefficients with the tcR R package. The overlap coefficient, calculated on TCRB nucleotide sequences, was used to quantify repertoire sharing. As a proxy for the pre-selection repertoire, out-of-frame TCRB sequences from naive cells were analyzed. The table was pulled from immuneACCESS by TCRdb, which kept in-frame rearrangements only. Such tables lose some clones; where checked, under half of the loss comes from unresolved V genes, and the rest has no known cause. V, J and clone size were drawn from that table, and D and trimming were deduced from the DNA. This sample is represented by approximately 340,000 clones; more than 13% of them were singletons. The ten largest make up about 0.018% of the sample.

The TCR originated in a woman between 18 and 29 years old in good health. Sequencing was done on a sample of naive CD4+ T cells from blood. The intended sense of this specimen's cell subset or site label: true naive CD4+ T cells. The sequence is built from TRBV30 and TRBJ1-2, and the D gene may be TRBD1, 5 bases matching. Read as DNA, the sequence is TGTGCCTGGAGTGTACTCCCAGGGTATGGCTACACCTTC. Its product reads: CAWSVLPGYGYTF.